Listed here are 9 T cell receptor beta chains from one sample, sequenced in a study of blood T cell repertoires in COVID-19. Some clones are missing from TCRdb's copy, which holds only in-frame ones; the method was immunoSEQ multiplex PCR. This table has some 400,000 clones, more than 75% appearing once. The sequencing sample was made of peripheral blood. The origin of the receptors is a woman under 40 with COVID-19, enrolled during active disease.

This rearrangement joins TRBV28 to TRBJ1-6; 7 bases agree with TRBD1. V was clipped by 3 bases and J by 7 bases; unmatched bases: 9. The germline V gene has CDR1 MDHEN and CDR2 SYDVKM. The CDR3 length is 16 residues. As DNA, the CDR3 is TGTGCCAGCAGTTTGGCAACGACAGGGAGGAATTCACCCCTCCACTTT. Amino acids: CASSLATTGRNSPLHF.

V usage is TRBV27 and J usage is TRBJ2-3; TRBD1 matches at 9 bases. The length of the CDR3 is 14 residues. CDR1 MNHEY and CDR2 SMNVEV come from the germline V gene (reference sequence). J was trimmed by 3 bases and V by 5 bases; bases with no gene match: 3. This CDR3 is CASSQGQGTDTQYF. CDR3 DNA: TGTGCCAGCAGTCAAGGACAGGGGACAGATACGCAGTATTTT.

As for this clone: A single base separates this from a much larger clone, so it may be a read error. Different DNA sequences within this sample yield the same CDR3. This rearrangement joins TRBV4-3 to TRBJ1-2; 7 bases are a match to TRBD1. The CDR3 is made up of 14 amino acids. Looked up from germline, CDR1 is LGHNA and CDR2 is YSLEER. With 4 bases clipped from V and 5 bases from J, the junction kept 7 bases outside the gene matches. The chain's CDR3 is CASSREQGYYGYTF. In DNA form, the CDR3 reads TGCGCCAGCAGCCGAGAACAGGGGTATTATGGCTACACCTTC.

J is TRBJ1-2 and V is TRBV2, with D possibly matching TRBD1 (6 bases). V was trimmed by 0 bases and J by 4 bases, leaving 12 bases between them. From germline, CDR1 is SNHLY and CDR2 FYNNEI. This CDR3 region has 15 residues. CDR3 loop: CASSEALRQVYGYTF. CDR3 DNA: TGTGCCAGCAGTGAAGCGCTTCGACAGGTCTATGGCTACACCTTC.

The chain uses TRBV7-2 and TRBJ1-4; D is possibly TRBD1 (6 bases). The germline V and J ends were trimmed by 3 bases and 4 bases, with 15 bases remaining between them. CDR3 length: 16 amino acids. Germline CDR1 is SGHTA and CDR2 is FQGNSA. Here the CDR3 reads CASSFGRGQVNEKLFF. The CDR3 DNA reads as TGTGCCAGCAGCTTCGGGCGGGGGCAGGTTAATGAAAAACTGTTTTTT.

The chain uses TRBV11-2 and TRBJ1-3; D not certain. Germline CDR1 and CDR2: SGHAT and FQNNGV. V lost 3 bases, J lost 4 bases, and 4 bases lay in between. This CDR3 region has 12 residues. The CDR3 sequence is CASSFTGNTIYF. CDR3 DNA sequence: TGTGCCAGCAGCTTTACAGGAAACACCATATATTTT.

This chain joins TRBV18 and TRBJ1-2, with unresolved D. The V gene's germline CDR1 is KGHSH and CDR2 LQKENI. CDR3 length: 13 amino acids. Between the trimmed V and J ends, which lost 2 bases and 5 bases, there was a span of 9 bases. CDR3 nucleotides: TGTGCCAGCTCACCAAAGACGGAGTATGGCTACACCTTC. Encoded protein: CASSPKTEYGYTF.

The chain is built from TRBV2 and TRBJ1-2, with D possibly being TRBD1 (5 bases). Trimming took 6 bases from V and 4 from J, leaving 9 bases between them. CDR1 SNHLY and CDR2 FYNNEI come from the germline V gene. The CDR3 runs 12 residues. CDR3 nucleotide sequence: TGTGCCAGCAGCGGGGGGACCTATGGCTACACCTTC. It encodes CASSGGTYGYTF.

CDR3 loop: CASSTRTGNTGELFF. CDR3 nucleotide sequence: TGTGCCAGCTCAACCAGGACAGGGAACACCGGGGAGCTGTTTTTT. The chain uses TRBV18 and TRBJ2-2; TRBD1 matches at 7 bases. CDR1 is KGHSH, CDR2 LQKENI, per germline. The J segment lost 1 base and the V segment lost 5 bases, leaving 4 bases of the junction unmatched. There are 15 residues in the CDR3.